This passage covers 26 T cell receptor beta chains from one sample sequenced in a study of blood T cell repertoires in COVID-19. Here immunoSEQ multiplex PCR was the method, and the copy in TCRdb shows in-frame clones only, minus some. The sample includes approximately 110,000 clones, more than 80% of them seen just once. Specimen: peripheral blood. The receptors here all came from a woman aged 70-85 years with acute or convalescent COVID-19.

As concerns this clone: Additional DNA sequences in this sample encode the identical CDR3. The chain is built from TRBV15 and TRBJ1-5; D may be TRBD1 (5 bases). Per the germline V gene, CDR1 is LNHNV and CDR2 is YYDKDF (reference sequence). The V end was cut by 2 bases, the J end by 4 bases, with 9 bases between. CDR3 length: 14 residues. DNA for the CDR3: TGTGCCACCAGCAGACCCGGGGGTAATCAGCCCCAGCATTTT. Its translation is CATSRPGGNQPQHF. The full variable domain, completed using reference TRBV15 and TRBJ1-5, is DAMVIQNPRYQVTQFGKPVTLSCSQTLNHNVMYWYQQKSSQAPKLLFHYYDKDFNNEADTPDNFQSRRPNTSFCFLDIRSPGLGDTAMYLCATSRPGGNQPQHFGDGTRLSIL.

The chain joins TRBV14 to TRBJ2-7; possible D gene TRBD1, 6 bases. Trimming took 1 base from V and 6 from J, leaving 10 bases between them. The germline V gene has CDR1 SGHDN and CDR2 FVKESK. The CDR3 sequence is 13 residues long. Written as DNA, the CDR3 is TGTGCCAGCAGCCAAGCGATAGGGGGCGAGCAGTACTTC. Translation: CASSQAIGGEQYF.

The rearrangement joins TRBV6-4 to TRBJ2-3; TRBD2 agrees at 9 bases. V shed 0 bases, J shed 5 bases, and the junction held 6 bases outside the gene matches. Looked up from germline, CDR1 is MRHNA and CDR2 is SNTAGT. The CDR3 runs 16 residues. The chain's CDR3 is CASSDSRRGGGDTQYF. The CDR3 bases are TGTGCCAGCAGTGACTCGAGGCGGGGGGGCGGAGATACGCAGTATTTT.

In this sample, this clone turned up once. The J gene is TRBJ2-1, the V gene TRBV11-2; 12 bases match TRBD2. Per the germline V gene, CDR1 is SGHAT and CDR2 is FQNNGV. Trimming cost V 4 bases and J 9 bases; bases outside gene matches: 4. This CDR3 spans 14 amino acids. The CDR3: CASSSTSGRLEQFF. CDR3 in DNA: TGTGCCAGCAGCTCGACTAGCGGGAGACTTGAGCAGTTCTTC.

CDR3 coding DNA: TGTGCCAGCAGCTTAGCGCGGCAGGGAGGTCAGCCCCAGCATTTT. Encoded protein: CASSLARQGGQPQHF. The chain has TRBV11-3 and TRBJ1-5; D perhaps matches TRBD1 (5 bases). This CDR3 spans 15 amino acids. From germline, CDR1 is SGHNT and CDR2 YENEEA. Trimming stripped 1 base from V and 6 bases from J, with 13 bases between.

The CDR3 DNA reads TGCAGCGTTGGGTTAGGGGGCACCGGGGAGCTGTTTTTT. Amino acid sequence: CSVGLGGTGELFF. The chain recombines TRBV29-1 with TRBJ2-2; a weak D match, TRBD1 (6 bases). Germline lookup yields CDR1 SQVTM and CDR2 ANQGSEA. The CDR3 has 13 amino acids. V lost 4 bases, J lost 4 bases, and 10 bases lay in between.

The chain carries TRBV9 and TRBJ2-7; 10 bases are shared with TRBD2. J gave up 5 bases and V 2 bases, and 7 bases lay outside the gene matches. The CDR3 runs 15 residues. The germline V gene encodes CDR1 SGDLS and CDR2 YYNGEE. The CDR3 here is CASSVGLAGDNEQYF. The CDR3 nucleotides read TGTGCCAGCAGCGTTGGGCTAGCGGGAGACAACGAGCAGTACTTC.

The V call is TRBV6-2 or TRBV6-3, the J call TRBJ1-1; D possibly corresponds to TRBD1 (5 bases). Trimming stripped 3 bases from V and 5 bases from J, with 10 bases between. The V gene's germline CDR1 is MNHEY and CDR2 SVGEGT. The CDR3 consists of 13 residues. In nucleotides, the CDR3 is TGTGCCAGCAGTTATGGGGGGGGTACTGAAGCTTTCTTT. Protein product: CASSYGGGTEAFF.

The rearrangement links TRBV19 to TRBJ2-5; 9 bases fit TRBD1. V was pared by 1 base and J by 4 bases, with 4 bases of the junction left unmatched. Germline V gives CDR1 LNHDA, CDR2 SQIVND (reference sequence). The CDR3 is 15 amino acids. The CDR3 nucleotides are TGTGCCAGTAGTATAGGGACAGGGGTTCTAGAGACCCAGTACTTC. Protein: CASSIGTGVLETQYF.

This clone was seen a single time. This chain uses TRBV30 with TRBJ2-5; D is perhaps TRBD2 (6 bases). The CDR3 has 14 amino acids. V dropped 0 bases and J dropped 0 bases, with 8 bases sitting between them. The germline gives CDR1 GTSNPN, CDR2 SVGIG (reference sequence). Written as DNA, the CDR3 is TGTGCCTGGAGTGTCGGAGGGTACCAAGAGACCCAGTACTTC. Its protein is CAWSVGGYQETQYF.

There are many counts of this clone. As DNA, the CDR3 is TGCGCCAGCAGCCAAGATAACAACGGGTATGGCTACACCTTC. This codes for CASSQDNNGYGYTF. The chain has TRBV4-3 and TRBJ1-2; D unclear. CDR3 size: 14 residues. The germline V gene has CDR1 LGHNA and CDR2 YSLEER. V was clipped by 0 bases and J by 5 bases, with 10 bases between them.

The J gene is TRBJ2-7, the V gene TRBV4-3; no firm D call. Germline CDR1 and CDR2: LGHNA and YSLEER. With 4 bases removed from V and 5 bases from J, the gap between germline ends came to 18 bases. CDR3 length: 15 amino acids. This CDR3 reads CASSPDILPDDEQYF. CDR3 coding DNA: TGCGCCAGCAGCCCTGACATCCTCCCAGACGACGAGCAGTACTTC.

This sequence joins TRBV6-6 and TRBJ1-1, with a weak D call TRBD1 (5 bases). Germline CDR1 MNHNY, CDR2 SVGAGI (reference sequence). V was trimmed by 2 bases and J by 10 bases, leaving 8 bases between them. This CDR3 contains 11 residues. CDR3 sequence reads: CASSYGTLAFF. In DNA form, the CDR3 reads TGTGCCAGCAGTTACGGGACTTTAGCTTTCTTT.

The J gene is TRBJ2-7, the V gene TRBV19, with 7 bases aligning to TRBD2. J lost 4 bases, V lost 8 bases, and 14 bases had no gene match. The CDR3 is 15 amino acids. The germline gives CDR1 LNHDA, CDR2 SQIVND (reference sequence). This chain's CDR3 is CASAQGGSSFYEQYF. Written as DNA, the CDR3 is TGTGCCAGTGCCCAGGGCGGGAGCTCCTTTTACGAGCAGTACTTC.

The chain joins TRBV4-1 to TRBJ1-1; D gene ambiguous. Germline lookup yields CDR1 MGHRA and CDR2 YSYEKL. Trimming pared 0 bases from V and 5 bases from J, leaving 7 bases between. This CDR3 has 13 residues. The CDR3 here is CASSQDWRTEAFF. The DNA of the CDR3 is TGCGCCAGCAGCCAAGATTGGCGGACTGAAGCTTTCTTT.

This chain joins TRBV11-3 and TRBJ2-1, with 9 bases fitting TRBD1. The V gene end was trimmed by 5 bases and the J gene end by 6 bases; junction bases not matched to a gene: 11. This CDR3 comprises 16 residues. Germline V gene sequence: CDR1 SGHNT, CDR2 YENEEA. The CDR3 loop reads CASSPRAGQGTNEQFF. The CDR3 DNA follows: TGTGCCAGCAGCCCCAGGGCGGGACAGGGCACCAATGAGCAGTTCTTC.

V gene TRBV3-1 (or the pseudogene TRBV3-2) combines with J gene TRBJ2-7; 11 bases align to TRBD2. This CDR3 is 16 amino acids long. V was pared by 2 bases and J by 3 bases, with 6 bases of the junction left unmatched. Per the germline V gene, CDR1 is LGHDT and CDR2 is YNNKEL (reference sequence). The CDR3 is CASSQQLAGAIYEQYF. The CDR3 bases are TGTGCCAGCAGCCAACAACTAGCGGGGGCGATCTACGAGCAGTACTTC.

The chain joins TRBV7-9 to TRBJ2-7; TRBD2 matches 8 bases. J lost 0 bases, V lost 1 base, and 5 bases had no gene match. The CDR3 extends over 16 amino acids. The germline V gene has CDR1 SEHNR and CDR2 FQNEAQ (reference sequence). Written as DNA, the CDR3 is TGTGCCAGCAGCTTAGTGGGGACTAGAAGCTCCTACGAGCAGTACTTC. Translating gives CASSLVGTRSSYEQYF.

The genes are TRBV7-3 and TRBJ2-2, with TRBD2 matching over 8 bases. The CDR3 length is 20 residues. Looked up from germline, CDR1 is SGHTA and CDR2 is FQGTGA. Germline trimming cut 0 bases from V and 3 bases from J; bases unmatched to any gene: 15. CDR3 region: CASSLTFGPVPGGDTGELFF. The CDR3 bases are TGTGCCAGCAGCTTAACGTTTGGCCCCGTTCCGGGAGGGGACACCGGGGAGCTGTTTTTT.

The sample holds a few counts of this clone. The chain uses TRBV30 and TRBJ2-5; D is possibly TRBD2 (5 bases). Trimming cost V 1 base and J 4 bases, with 10 bases left between them. CDR1 and CDR2 (germline): GTSNPN, SVGIG (reference sequence). The CDR3 is made up of 13 amino acids. The chain's CDR3 is CAWSGLASETQYF. CDR3 coding DNA: TGTGCCTGGAGTGGCCTAGCATCAGAGACCCAGTACTTC.

The V gene is TRBV28, the J gene TRBJ2-7; D uncertain. The CDR3 contains 14 residues. The germline V gene encodes CDR1 MDHEN and CDR2 SYDVKM. V was cut by 6 bases and J by 3 bases, with 15 bases left in between. In nucleotides, the CDR3 is TGTGCCAGCAGGTCCTACTCAAACCTCTACGAGCAGTACTTC. The encoded protein is CASRSYSNLYEQYF. Filled out from reference TRBV28 and TRBJ2-7, the complete variable domain reads DVKVTQSSRYLVKRTGEKVFLECVQDMDHENMFWYRQDPGLGLRLIYFSYDVKMKEKGDIPEGYSVSREKKERFSLILESASTNQTSMYLCASRSYSNLYEQYFGPGTRLTVT.

This chain links TRBV6-2 or TRBV6-3 with TRBJ1-1; unclear D gene. CDR1 MNHEY and CDR2 SVGEGT come from the germline V gene. The V and J ends lost 0 bases and 12 bases respectively, with 17 bases between them. The CDR3 runs 14 residues. The CDR3 sequence is CASSYSRNVLATFF. In DNA, the CDR3 is TGTGCCAGCAGTTACTCGAGGAATGTGTTGGCGACTTTCTTT.

V gene TRBV6-5 combines with J gene TRBJ2-7, with TRBD2 matching over 9 bases. V lost 7 bases to trimming and J lost 3 bases; unmatched junction nucleotides: 4. The germline V gene encodes CDR1 MNHEY and CDR2 SVGAGI. The CDR3 has 13 amino acids. This CDR3 is CASKLAGLYEQYF. CDR3 DNA sequence: TGTGCCAGCAAGCTAGCGGGGCTCTACGAGCAGTACTTC.

The J gene is TRBJ2-7, the V gene TRBV6-5, with D hard to call. CDR1 is MNHEY, CDR2 SVGAGI, per germline. The CDR3 runs to 15 residues. Trimming removed 5 bases from V and 2 bases from J, with 16 bases in between. This CDR3 is CASSPSLSSAYEQYF. In DNA, the CDR3 is TGTGCCAGCAGTCCCTCACTCTCGTCCGCCTACGAGCAGTACTTC.

The V and J genes are TRBV5-5 and TRBJ1-1; 8 bases match TRBD1. Per the germline V gene, CDR1 is SGHKS and CDR2 is YYEKEE (reference sequence). V lost 0 bases and J lost 0; bases outside the gene matches: 1. CDR3 length equals 15 residues. The CDR3 DNA follows: TGTGCCAGCAGCTTGGGACAGGGGTTGAACACTGAAGCTTTCTTT. Encoded protein: CASSLGQGLNTEAFF.

The chain is built from TRBV5-8 and TRBJ2-3, with unresolved D. The V end lost 4 bases, the J end lost 1 base, and 10 bases lay between the germline ends. CDR3 length: 14 residues. Germline CDR1 is SGHTS and CDR2 is YDEGEE. CDR3 DNA: TGTGCCAGCAGCCCGGAGCCGGGCACAGATACGCAGTATTTT. Protein sequence: CASSPEPGTDTQYF.